This passage covers 3 T cell receptor beta chains from one sample sequenced in a study of long-term antiretroviral therapy in people with HIV. Survey-level immunoSEQ v3.0 assays were run. Sequencing used immunoSEQ multiplex PCR; TCRdb keeps in-frame clones, though not all of them. Of under 25,000 clones listed, 87% are singletons. The sample here was unsorted PBMCs, taken around 2.7 years after starting antiretroviral therapy. The receptor set was obtained from a woman in her 50s with HIV.

The rearrangement uses TRBV29-1 and TRBJ1-1; no clear D gene. The germline CDR1 and CDR2 sequences are SQVTM and ANQGSEA. V lost 5 bases and J 1 base, leaving 5 bases between the germline ends. This CDR3 is built from 11 residues. DNA for the CDR3: TGCAGCGTTAATTGGAACACTGAAGCTTTCTTT. Amino acid sequence: CSVNWNTEAFF.

Remarks on this clone: Relative to the germline gene, one junction end is altered; a read error may explain this. CDR3 DNA sequence: TGTGCCAGCAGCTCCGGACTAGCGACCCATTTT. Its translation: CASSSGLATHF. The chain couples TRBV27 to TRBJ2-3; the match to TRBD2 covers 9 bases. This CDR3 region has 11 residues. The V gene's germline CDR1 is MNHEY and CDR2 SMNVEV (reference sequence).

This clone appeared once. V gene TRBV5-6 combines with J gene TRBJ1-2, with TRBD1 matching 7 bases. V was pared by 2 bases and J by 4 bases, with 5 bases of the junction left unmatched. CDR3 length: 14 amino acids. Germline CDR1 reads SGHDT; CDR2 reads YYEEEE. The CDR3 here is CASSFEKGAYGYTF. The DNA of the CDR3 is TGTGCCAGCAGCTTCGAAAAGGGGGCCTATGGCTACACCTTC.